A single sample gave rise to the 21 T cell receptor beta chains below, sequenced in a study of T cells in Graves' hyperthyroidism and ophthalmopathy. RNA transcripts yielded amplified TCR beta CDR3 regions. RT-PCR in the first round (using the HTBI primer set) targeted the TCR CDR3. MiXCR was run by TCRdb on the multiplex PCR reads, yielding one entry per CDR3 protein. The repertoire holds 500,000 to 600,000 distinct CDR3 sequences, with roughly 50% as singletons. Sequencing used peripheral blood or thyroid tissue (not recorded which). The receptors were gathered from an adult woman with Graves' disease, either hyperthyroidism or ophthalmopathy (not recorded which).

J is TRBJ1-5 and V is TRBV20-1; 7 positions match TRBD1. CDR3 length equals 14 residues. The germline V gene encodes CDR1 DFQATT and CDR2 SNEGSKA (reference sequence). V was clipped by 6 bases and J by 2 bases; unmatched bases: 7. Here the CDR3 reads CSASGTDGNQPQHF. For the CDR3, the DNA is TGCAGTGCCTCCGGGACAGATGGCAATCAGCCCCAGCATTTT.

With regard to this clonotype: Without the conserved terminal phenylalanine or tryptophan, this CDR3 likely stems from a read error. The DNA is left out, because the CDR3 cannot be placed on it with certainty; the CDR3 is given as TCRdb lists it. The chain uses TRBV5-1 and TRBJ2-6. The germline V gene encodes CDR1 SGHRS and CDR2 YFSETQ. The CDR3 region is 9 residues in length, termini included. The CDR3 here is CASSPEYGT.

V and J are TRBV29-1 and TRBJ2-7; D is undetermined. Germline V gene lookup returns CDR1 SQVTM and CDR2 ANQGSEA. Trimming removed 4 bases at V and 3 bases at J, with 13 bases between. CDR3 length: 13 amino acids. CDR3 residues: CSVAVAGLYEQYF. CDR3 coding DNA: TGCAGCGTTGCAGTGGCCGGGCTCTACGAGCAGTACTTC.

The count of this clonotype is one. The genes are TRBV25-1 and TRBJ2-7; D may match TRBD1 or TRBD2 (5 bases each). The CDR3 consists of 13 residues. Germline V gene sequence: CDR1 MGHDK, CDR2 SYGVNS. The V end lost 4 bases, the J end lost 2 bases, and 9 bases lay between the germline ends. The CDR3 here is CASSGDAAYEQYF. The CDR3 bases are TGTGCCAGCAGTGGGGACGCCGCCTACGAGCAGTACTTC.

The sample holds many counts of this clonotype. The J gene is TRBJ2-7, the V gene TRBV5-1; tentatively, D is TRBD2 (6 bases). Germline V gene sequence: CDR1 SGHRS, CDR2 YFSETQ. V dropped 4 bases and J dropped 7 bases, with 18 bases sitting between them. The CDR3 has 14 residues. CDR3 bases: TGCGCCAGCAGCCTACGCGGGGACTTGAGGGAGCAGTACTTC. Protein product: CASSLRGDLREQYF.

This clonotype was seen more than once but under ten times. J is TRBJ1-5 and V is TRBV7-2; 8 positions match TRBD1. V gave up 1 base and J gave up 6 bases; unmatched junction bases: 5. In germline, CDR1 is SGHTA, CDR2 FQGNSA. The CDR3 extends over 15 amino acids. Written as DNA, the CDR3 is TGTGCCAGCAGCTTAGGGACAGGGATGGCTCAGCCCCAGCATTTT. As protein: CASSLGTGMAQPQHF. Variable domain in full (rest from reference TRBV7-2 and TRBJ1-5): GAGVSQSPSNKVTEKGKDVELRCDPISGHTALYWYRQSLGQGLEFLIYFQGNSAPDKSGLPSDRFSAERTGGSVSTLTIQRTQQEDSAVYLCASSLGTGMAQPQHFGDGTRLSIL.

The chain carries TRBV9 and TRBJ1-5, with a possible D match to TRBD1 (6 bases). CDR3 size: 14 residues. Trimming shortened V by 2 bases and J by 4 bases, and 10 bases separated the two germline ends. Looked up from germline, CDR1 is SGDLS and CDR2 is YYNGEE. The CDR3 protein is CASSVEQGNQPQHF. The CDR3 coding sequence is TGTGCCAGCAGCGTTGAACAGGGAAATCAGCCCCAGCATTTT.

There are many counts of this clonotype. At one end, the junction sequence differs from germline, possibly due to a read error. This chain links TRBV7-7 with TRBJ2-2; weak D call: TRBD2 (6 bases). The CDR3 runs 17 residues. Germline V CDR1 and CDR2: SSHAT, FNYEAQ (reference sequence). The DNA of the CDR3 is TGTGCTAGCAGCTTATCCGTTTTGGGAGGAATCTCCGGGGAGCTGTTTTTT. Translation: CASSLSVLGGISGELFF.

J is TRBJ2-5 and V is TRBV2; the D gene could be TRBD1 or TRBD2 (6 bases each). CDR3 length: 14 amino acids. Trimming shortened V by 3 bases and J by 7 bases, and 15 bases separated the two germline ends. CDR1 and CDR2 from the germline V gene are SNHLY and FYNNEI. CDR3 amino acids: CASSDVGGRATQYF. The CDR3 coding sequence is TGTGCCAGCAGTGACGTGGGGGGCCGGGCGACCCAGTACTTC.

This clonotype was seen many times. The genes are TRBV5-4 and TRBJ2-7; 8 positions match TRBD2. J lost 3 bases, V lost 4 bases, and 12 bases had no gene match. CDR3 length: 16 amino acids. CDR1 is SGHNT and CDR2 is YYREEE in the germline V gene (reference sequence). The CDR3 DNA follows: TGTGCCAGCAGCCGGGGGGGACTAGTGAATAACTACGAGCAGTACTTC. Translated: CASSRGGLVNNYEQYF.

The genes are TRBV7-2 and TRBJ2-7; 8 bases fit TRBD2. The CDR3 covers 15 residues. Per germline, CDR1 SGHTA and CDR2 FQGNSA. After removal of 3 bases from V and 1 base from J, the junction contained 5 bases not matched to a gene. The CDR3 nucleotides are TGTGCCAGCAGCTTGTCACTAGCGGAGTCCTACGAGCAGTACTTC. As protein: CASSLSLAESYEQYF. Based on the CDR3 plus reference TRBV7-2 and TRBJ2-7, the full variable domain is GAGVSQSPSNKVTEKGKDVELRCDPISGHTALYWYRQSLGQGLEFLIYFQGNSAPDKSGLPSDRFSAERTGGSVSTLTIQRTQQEDSAVYLCASSLSLAESYEQYFGPGTRLTVT.

The CDR3 loop is CSAPTGWGEKLFF. CDR3 DNA sequence: TGCAGTGCTCCGACAGGGTGGGGAGAAAAACTGTTTTTT. The V call is TRBV20-1, the J call TRBJ1-4; 7 nucleotides line up with TRBD1. The trim removed 5 bases at V and 8 bases at J, leaving 8 bases unmatched. The germline V gene encodes CDR1 DFQATT and CDR2 SNEGSKA (reference sequence). The CDR3 runs 13 residues.

In this sample, this clonotype turned up a few times. CDR3 region: CAIRRSAGELFF. Here the CDR3 DNA reads TGTGCCATCCGGAGGTCAGCCGGGGAGCTGTTTTTT. The chain uses TRBV6-6 and TRBJ2-2; possibly TRBD2 for D (5 bases). Germline CDR1 is MNHNY and CDR2 is SVGAGI (reference sequence). This CDR3 comprises 12 residues. With 10 bases removed from V and 6 bases from J, the gap between germline ends came to 12 bases.

This clonotype was detected many times. The chain carries TRBV20-1 and TRBJ1-4; D is uncertain. The CDR3 consists of 13 residues. V lost 0 bases and J 5 bases, leaving 7 bases between the germline ends. Germline values: CDR1 DFQATT, CDR2 SNEGSKA (reference sequence). In nucleotides, the CDR3 is TGCAGTGCTAGAGAGGGCAGAAATGAAAAACTGTTTTTT. Protein product: CSAREGRNEKLFF.

The rearrangement links TRBV7-9 to TRBJ2-1; D possibly corresponds to TRBD2 (5 bases). The length of the CDR3 is 18 residues. CDR1 SEHNR and CDR2 FQNEAQ come from the germline V gene (reference sequence). The ends were cut back, 3 bases at V and 3 bases at J, with 21 bases in the middle. The CDR3 spells CASSFPEGHLENYNEQFF. The CDR3 region has the DNA TGTGCCAGCAGCTTCCCCGAGGGCCACTTAGAGAACTACAATGAGCAGTTCTTC.

To note about this clonotype: Given a much more abundant clone one base away, this may be a read error. The chain couples TRBV24-1 to TRBJ2-7, with 7 bases identical to TRBD1. V shed 9 bases, J shed 4 bases, and the junction held 8 bases outside the gene matches. Germline V gives CDR1 KGHDR, CDR2 SFDVKD. CDR3 size: 13 residues. CDR3 protein: CATGDSRSYEQYF. CDR3 nucleotides: TGTGCCACCGGGGACAGTCGGTCATACGAGCAGTACTTC.

This clonotype was seen a handful of times. This sequence joins TRBV20-1 and TRBJ2-1; D gene unclear. V was clipped by 3 bases and J by 8 bases, with 8 bases between them. The length of the CDR3 is 11 residues. The germline gives CDR1 DFQATT, CDR2 SNEGSKA (reference sequence). The CDR3 sequence: CSASEFHEQFF. Here the CDR3 DNA reads TGCAGTGCTAGCGAGTTCCATGAGCAGTTCTTC.

Turning to this clonotype: An end of the junction differs from the germline gene, which may be a read error. The chain couples TRBV9 to TRBJ1-1, with D possibly being TRBD1 (6 bases). This CDR3 comprises 15 residues. Germline CDR1 reads SGDLS; CDR2 reads YYNGEE. The CDR3 reads CASSPRGTLNTEASF. As DNA, the CDR3 is TGTGCCAGCAGCCCCAGGGGAACATTGAACACTGAAGCTTCCTTT. Combining the CDR3 with reference TRBV9 and TRBJ1-1 gives the whole variable domain DSGVTQTPKHLITATGQRVTLRCSPRSGDLSVYWYQQSLDQGLQFLIQYYNGEERAKGNILERFSAQQFPDLHSELNLSSLELGDSALYFCASSPRGTLNTEASFGQGTRLTVV.

The chain couples TRBV5-1 to TRBJ2-3; possibly TRBD2 for D (6 bases). The V gene lost 0 bases and the J gene lost 0 bases, with 8 bases spanning the gap. The CDR3 covers 15 residues. CDR1 is SGHRS, CDR2 YFSETQ, per germline. CDR3 sequence: CASSLVADSTDTQYF. In DNA, the CDR3 is TGCGCCAGCAGCTTGGTAGCGGACAGCACAGATACGCAGTATTTT.

V is TRBV7-9 and J is TRBJ2-2; D unresolved. The ends were cut back, 8 bases at V and 3 bases at J, with 19 bases in the middle. The CDR3 spans 16 residues. Germline CDR1 reads SEHNR; CDR2 reads FQNEAQ (reference sequence). CDR3 amino acids: CASGLTLAYDTGELFF. The CDR3 DNA reads as TGTGCCAGCGGGCTCACCTTAGCTTACGACACCGGGGAGCTGTTTTTT.

This clonotype was seen once. The chain joins TRBV27 to TRBJ1-1; maybe TRBD1 (6 bases). The CDR3 consists of 14 residues. Germline CDR1 is MNHEY and CDR2 is SMNVEV (reference sequence). The V gene lost 11 bases and the J gene lost 4 bases, with 20 bases spanning the gap. CDR3 residues: CADRLGPGGTEAFF. The CDR3 DNA follows: TGTGCCGACAGGTTGGGGCCTGGGGGCACTGAAGCTTTCTTT.